This is a list of T cell receptor beta chains from one sample in a study of T cell responses to AZD1222 COVID-19 vaccine. This table comes from immunoSEQ multiplex PCR, and its TCRdb copy is limited to in-frame clones, with some not included. Of more than 80,000 clones listed, over 75% are singletons. The sequencing here drew on peripheral blood, taken on day 0 of AZD1222 vaccination. The receptor set was obtained from an adult in good health. Each CDR3 is given with its conserved first and last residue. A D gene is named only where the DNA matches it firmly. Size is omitted from some rows. Given values are once, few, many or a class for expanded clones.

>TRBJ2-7|TRBV4-1|TRBD2|once
TGCGCCAGCAGCCTCTACTCTGTAGCGGGAGGGCCCTACGAGCAGTACTTC
CASSLYSVAGGPYEQYF
>TRBJ2-7|TRBV28|TRBD1|.
TGTGCCAGCAGTGACAGGGACAGGTACTACGAGCAGTACTTC
CASSDRDRYYEQYF
>TRBJ1-3|TRBV6-1|.|.
TGTGCCAGCAGTTGGGCCTCTGGAAACACCATATATTTT
CASSWASGNTIYF
>TRBJ2-7|TRBV5-1|TRBD1|few
TGCGCCAGCAGCCAGGACAGGCTAGACTACGAGCAGTACTTC
CASSQDRLDYEQYF
>TRBJ2-1|TRBV14|TRBD2|.
TGTGCCAGCAGCGCGACTAGCGGGAGCTTTTATGGCCGCTCCTACAATGAGCAGTTCTTC
CASSATSGSFYGRSYNEQFF
>TRBJ1-5|TRBV29-1|TRBD1|.
TGCAGCGCCATGACAGGGAGCGGGGGGCAGCCCCAGCATTTT
CSAMTGSGGQPQHF
>TRBJ2-1|TRBV18|.|.
TGTGCCAGCTCACAGGGGGGGGGCTCCTACAATGAGCAGTTCTTC
CASSQGGGSYNEQFF
>TRBJ2-1|TRBV25-1|.|.
TGTGCCAGCAGTGAATCGTACACCCATGAGCAGTTCTTC
CASSESYTHEQFF
>TRBJ2-5|TRBV5-4|TRBD2|few
TGTGCCAGCAGCTTCAGCGGGAGCCCTCAAGAGACCCAGTACTTC
CASSFSGSPQETQYF
>TRBJ2-2|TRBV7-6|.|once
TGTGCCAGCAGCTTAACCCTCGGGGAGCTGTTTTTT
CASSLTLGELFF
>TRBJ2-5|TRBV7-6|TRBD1|.
TGTGCCAGCAGCCAGGAAGGACAGGGTACGGAGACCCAGTACTTC
CASSQEGQGTETQYF
>TRBJ1-2|TRBV28|.|few
TGTGCCAGCAGTTCTGACAGCAACTATGGCTACACCTTC
CASSSDSNYGYTF
>TRBJ1-2|TRBV28|TRBD1|.
TGTGCCAGCAGTCCAACAGGGGGCTATGGCTACACCTTC
CASSPTGGYGYTF
>TRBJ1-2|TRBV28|TRBD1|.
TGTGCCAGCAACTTCCAGGGGGTGGATGGCTACACCTTC
CASNFQGVDGYTF
>TRBJ2-3|TRBV9|.|.
TGTGCCAGCAGCAGACTAGTGGCAGATACGCAGTATTTT
CASSRLVADTQYF
>TRBJ2-7|TRBV7-2|TRBD2|.
TGTGCCAGCAGTCGACTAGCGGGGTCCTACGAGCAGTACTTC
CASSRLAGSYEQYF
>TRBJ2-7|TRBV18|TRBD1|.
TGTGCCAGCTCACCTTCACAGGGGGCCTACGAGCAGTACTTC
CASSPSQGAYEQYF
>TRBJ2-1|TRBV2|.|few
TGTGCCAGCAGTGAAGACCATGCGATATACAATGAGCAGTTCTTC
CASSEDHAIYNEQFF
>TRBJ2-2|TRBV4-2|.|.
TGTGCCAGCAGCCACCTCCTTGGGGGCGGGAACGGGGAGCTGTTTTTT
CASSHLLGGGNGELFF
>TRBJ1-1|TRBV27|.|.
TGTGCCAGCAGTTCAACCCGGGAAAGTGGAGCTTTCTTT
CASSSTRESGAFF
>TRBJ2-2|TRBV5-1|.|few
TGCGCCAGCAGGGCCCCCGGGGGCGGGGAGCTGTTTTTT
CASRAPGGGELFF
>TRBJ2-7|TRBV19|.|once
TGTGCCAGTAGTATTAGCCGGGTTGGCTACGAGCAGTACTTC
CASSISRVGYEQYF
>TRBJ1-1|TRBV27|.|.
TGTGCCAGCAGTTACCCCGGGGGGCGGGAAGCTTTCTTT
CASSYPGGREAFF
>TRBJ2-1|TRBV18|TRBD2|.
TGTGCCAGCTCACTTACAACTAGCGGGAGGAACAATGAGCAGTTCTTC
CASSLTTSGRNNEQFF
>TRBJ2-5|TRBV14|.|.
TGTGCCAGCAGCCAATTTAGGGACCAAGAGACCCAGTACTTC
CASSQFRDQETQYF
>TRBJ1-1|TRBV13|TRBD1|.
TGTGCCAGCAGTCCAGGGGGGGTGAACACTGAAGCTTTCTTT
CASSPGGVNTEAFF
>TRBJ1-6|TRBV7-2|.|.
TGTGCCAGCAGCTTGAACAGGGACTCACCCCTCCACTTT
CASSLNRDSPLHF
>TRBJ2-3|TRBV6-2/TRBV6-3|TRBD1|.
TGTGCCAGCAGTTTCGGGGACAGGAAATTGTCAGGAGCGTATTTT
CASSFGDRKLSGAYF
>TRBJ1-1|TRBV27|.|.
TGTGCCAGCAGTTTAGGAGGGAACACTGAAGCTTTCTTT
CASSLGGNTEAFF
>TRBJ2-7|TRBV9|.|few
TGTGCCAGCAGCCCCAGCGGAAGCCGGGCGTCCTACGAGCAGTACTTC
CASSPSGSRASYEQYF
>TRBJ2-7|TRBV9|TRBD1|.
TGTGCCAGCAGCCCCCGGGACAGCATCTACGAGCAGTACTTC
CASSPRDSIYEQYF
>TRBJ2-7|TRBV6-2/TRBV6-3|.|.
TGTGCCAGCAGTTACACCAACTTGGGACGAAGCTCCTACGAGCAGTACTTC
CASSYTNLGRSSYEQYF
>TRBJ2-1|TRBV28|.|.
TGTGCCAGCAGTCCCGTTCAGGTCCATGAGCAGTTCTTC
CASSPVQVHEQFF
>TRBJ2-5|TRBV6-5|.|.
TGTGCCAGCATGCAGGGGCGAGAGACCCAGTACTTC
CASMQGRETQYF
>TRBJ2-2|TRBV4-3|TRBD2|.
TGCGCCAGCAGCCAGGCCGGGACTAGTTTGGGCGGGGAGCTGTTTTTT
CASSQAGTSLGGELFF
>TRBJ1-5|TRBV10-3|TRBD1|.
TGTGCCACTGGGACAGACAATCAGCCCCAGCATTTT
CATGTDNQPQHF
>TRBJ1-6|TRBV28|.|.
TGTGCCAGCCGTGGGGGAGGGGGTAATTCACCCCTCCACTTT
CASRGGGGNSPLHF
>TRBJ2-7|TRBV19|TRBD1|.
TGTGCCAGTAGTATAAGGGACAGGGGGGTCGAGCAGTACTTC
CASSIRDRGVEQYF
>TRBJ1-2|TRBV9|.|.
TGTGCCAGCAGCTCTGGGGAAATGGTGAGCTACACCTTC
CASSSGEMVSYTF
>TRBJ2-7|TRBV11-2|.|.
TGTGCCAGCAGCTTAACGGGATCAAGCTCCTACGAGCAGTACTTC
CASSLTGSSSYEQYF
>TRBJ2-5|TRBV10-2|TRBD2|.
TGCGCCAGCCGCCTAGCGGGAGAAGAGACCCAGTACTTC
CASRLAGEETQYF
>TRBJ2-1|TRBV4-3|.|.
TGCGCCAGCAGCCCGCGGACTCAAACCTACAATGAGCAGTTCTTC
CASSPRTQTYNEQFF
>TRBJ2-1|TRBV10-2|.|once
TGCGCCAGCAGTACCTGGGGAAGTAATGAGCAGTTCTTC
CASSTWGSNEQFF
>TRBJ1-4|TRBV5-1|.|.
TGCGCCAGCAGCGCTACCGGGACACTCGATGAAAAACTGTTTTTT
CASSATGTLDEKLFF
>TRBJ2-3|TRBV2|TRBD2|.
TGTGCCAGCAGTGACGGACTAGCCAGGCAGTATTTT
CASSDGLARQYF
>TRBJ1-3|TRBV7-6|.|.
TGTGCCAGCAGCTTATTCAGTGACTCTGGAAACACCATATATTTT
CASSLFSDSGNTIYF
>TRBJ2-2|TRBV4-2|TRBD1|.
TGTGCCAGCAGCCTGACAGGGGGCTGGACCGGGGAGCTGTTTTTT
CASSLTGGWTGELFF
>TRBJ2-3|TRBV27|.|.
TGTGCCGACCGGCAACCCAACAGGGTTCTAAATACGCAGTATTTT
CADRQPNRVLNTQYF
>TRBJ2-7|TRBV14|.|.
TGTGCCAGCAGCCCGTGGGGTCGCGAGCAGTACTTC
CASSPWGREQYF
>TRBJ1-2|TRBV2|.|.
TGTGCCAGCAGTGTAGGCAGGATCTATGGCTACACCTTC
CASSVGRIYGYTF
>TRBJ1-5|TRBV10-3|.|.
TGTGCCATCAGTGAGTCGATGTTGGGGTTTAGCAATCAGCCCCAGCATTTT
CAISESMLGFSNQPQHF
>TRBJ2-7|TRBV15|TRBD1|.
TGTGCCACAAGAAGTAGGACAGGGGCTTACGAGCAGTACTTC
CATRSRTGAYEQYF
>TRBJ1-5|TRBV5-1|.|.
TGCGCCAGCAGCCCGATCCCAGGGGAGAATCAGCCCCAGCATTTT
CASSPIPGENQPQHF
>TRBJ2-3|TRBV18|.|.
TGTGCCAGCTCAAAGGACAGAACACAGATTTTAGATACGCAGTATTTT
CASSKDRTQILDTQYF
>TRBJ2-7|TRBV27|.|.
TGTGCCAGTAGTTTGATAGAGGGGGACGAGCAGTACTTC
CASSLIEGDEQYF